The source of this T cell receptor beta chain is a study of memory CD4+ T cells and cytomegalovirus serostatus. Across the study: Of the healthy Belgian adults, roughly ten were CMV seropositive and 24 seronegative.

Turning to this clone: Its antigen is still unknown.

Clones were sequenced by immunoSEQ multiplex PCR, and TCRdb holds only the in-frame ones, with some missing. The sample records approximately 63,000 clones, around three quarters being singletons. V dropped 4 bases and J dropped 4 bases, with 8 bases sitting between them. Germline loops: CDR1 LGHNA, CDR2 YNFKEQ. This CDR3 has 12 amino acids. The study, taken as a whole, reports: The CMV-associated TCR signature appears largely within the CD4+ memory repertoire. Of under 200 reported CMV TCRbeta sequences, 60 to 85 were found in memory CD4+ repertoires.

The sort gate was single viable CD3+CD4+CD8-CD45RO+ cells for memory CD4+ T cells. The receptor was isolated from an adult in good health and CMV-seronegative. Some clones in this sample may be carry-over from other donors' samples. This chain uses TRBV4-2 with TRBJ2-7, with D tentatively TRBD1 (5 bases). The sequencing sample was made of memory CD4+ T cells from blood. Here the CDR3 reads CASSPSGYEQYF. The CDR3 nucleotides are TGTGCCAGCAGCCCCTCAGGGTACGAGCAGTACTTC.